This T cell receptor (beta chain) was obtained from a study of PD-1 blockade in classical Hodgkin lymphoma. The study's findings and limits: Relapsed/refractory patients reportedly had the lowest baseline TCR diversity, below newly diagnosed patients, who were below healthy donors.

Time point denoted: cycle 4 day 1 (C4D1), after more than five weeks of nivolumab. Every patient experienced relapse after autologous stem cell transplantation, and brentuximab vedotin exposure varied. Magnetic negative selection, applied to thawed PBMCs, was used to isolate the CD8+ T cells. Concerning this clone itself: Its antigen is as yet unknown.

Produced via immunoSEQ multiplex PCR; TCRdb's table is partial and in-frame only. Altogether under 9,000 clones are present, around 83% being singletons, with the ten largest covering about a quarter. Trimming removed 5 bases from V and 4 bases from J, with 14 bases in between. This CDR3 is 14 amino acids long. CDR1 is SGHTA, CDR2 FQGTGA, per germline. This chain connects TRBV7-3 to TRBJ1-1; a possible D gene is TRBD1 (5 bases). The input for sequencing was CD8+ T cells from blood, taken before the fourth cycle of nivolumab. The TCR was taken from a human donor with classical Hodgkin lymphoma. CDR3 in DNA: TGTGCCAGCAGCGTCGGGGGAGGCGGCACTGAAGCTTTCTTT. Protein sequence: CASSVGGGGTEAFF.